A selection of T cell receptor beta chains follows, all from one sample in a study of T cells generated in artificial thymic organoids. TCRdb independently ran MiXCR on the 5' RACE reads; one entry per CDR3 protein. Of under 10,000 distinct CDR3 sequences listed, 15% to 20% were seen once; the top ten hold more than 1.4%. The source material was naive CD8+ T cells from the thymus. These TCRs come from a human donor who gave cord blood stem cells for thymic organoid culture, a cardiac surgery patient who gave postnatal thymus, or a blood donor (not recorded which). The CDR3 runs from the conserved cysteine through the conserved F or W. Fields, in order: clone size, D gene, J gene, V gene, CDR3 protein, CDR3 DNA. D genes are given only for firm matches. Where a row states a size, it is once, few, many or the class of an expanded clone; other rows omit it.

clone_size: few
d_call: NA
j_call: TRBJ2-7
v_call: TRBV18
cdr3_aa: CASSLTDSYEQYF
cdr3_nt: TGTGCCAGCTCATTGACTGACTCCTACGAGCAGTACTTC

clone_size: medium-sized
d_call: NA
j_call: TRBJ1-1
v_call: TRBV12-3/TRBV12-4
cdr3_aa: CASSVFTGTEAFF
cdr3_nt: TGTGCCAGCAGTGTATTCACAGGGACTGAAGCTTTCTTT

clone_size: medium-sized
d_call: TRBD2
j_call: TRBJ2-7
v_call: TRBV11-2
cdr3_aa: CASSRKRGLLLAGGNEQYF
cdr3_nt: TGTGCCAGCAGCCGGAAGAGGGGGCTTCTACTAGCGGGAGGCAACGAGCAGTACTTC

clone_size: NA
d_call: TRBD2
j_call: TRBJ2-5
v_call: TRBV12-3/TRBV12-4
cdr3_aa: CVSSSPSGKETQYF
cdr3_nt: TGTGTCAGCAGTTCTCCTAGCGGTAAAGAGACCCAGTACTTC

clone_size: NA
d_call: NA
j_call: TRBJ1-1
v_call: TRBV7-8
cdr3_aa: CASSPLIRGLNAFF
cdr3_nt: TGTGCCAGCAGCCCCCTGATTCGGGGCCTGAATGCTTTCTTT

clone_size: medium-sized
d_call: NA
j_call: TRBJ2-7
v_call: TRBV18
cdr3_aa: CASSPPWGTGGGPYEQYF
cdr3_nt: TGTGCCAGCTCACCACCCTGGGGGACGGGGGGCGGCCCCTACGAGCAGTACTTC

clone_size: NA
d_call: NA
j_call: TRBJ1-5
v_call: TRBV4-2
cdr3_aa: CASSQGGGKGQPQHF
cdr3_nt: TGTGCCAGCAGCCAAGGGGGGGGGAAGGGGCAGCCCCAGCATTTT

clone_size: many
d_call: TRBD1
j_call: TRBJ1-6
v_call: TRBV27
cdr3_aa: CASSRKTGANSPLHF
cdr3_nt: TGTGCCAGCAGTCGAAAGACAGGGGCCAATTCACCCCTCCACTTT

clone_size: medium-sized
d_call: NA
j_call: TRBJ2-1
v_call: TRBV4-1
cdr3_aa: CASSHGSRYNEQFF
cdr3_nt: TGCGCCAGCAGCCATGGTAGTAGGTACAATGAGCAGTTCTTC

clone_size: many
d_call: NA
j_call: TRBJ2-5
v_call: TRBV7-6
cdr3_aa: CASSTQPDSHETQYF
cdr3_nt: TGTGCCAGCAGCACACAACCGGACTCCCATGAGACCCAGTACTTC

clone_size: medium-sized
d_call: NA
j_call: TRBJ1-1
v_call: TRBV9
cdr3_aa: CASSVGPVNTEAFF
cdr3_nt: TGTGCCAGCAGCGTAGGCCCTGTGAACACTGAAGCTTTCTTT

clone_size: many
d_call: NA
j_call: TRBJ2-4
v_call: TRBV12-3/TRBV12-4
cdr3_aa: CASSVAGADIQYF
cdr3_nt: TGTGCCAGCAGTGTTGCGGGGGCTGACATTCAGTACTTC

clone_size: few
d_call: NA
j_call: TRBJ1-2
v_call: TRBV5-1
cdr3_aa: CASSFERGGKDYGYTF
cdr3_nt: TGCGCCAGCAGCTTCGAAAGGGGGGGCAAGGACTATGGCTACACCTTC

clone_size: medium-sized
d_call: TRBD2
j_call: TRBJ2-7
v_call: TRBV2
cdr3_aa: CASSEVDSVLAGPTYEQYF
cdr3_nt: TGTGCCAGCAGTGAAGTGGACAGTGTACTAGCGGGGCCCACCTACGAGCAGTACTTC

clone_size: large
d_call: NA
j_call: TRBJ1-2
v_call: TRBV13
cdr3_aa: CASSLGLGGGSGYTF
cdr3_nt: TGTGCCAGCAGCTTAGGCCTTGGCGGGGGTTCGGGCTACACCTTC

clone_size: medium-sized
d_call: NA
j_call: TRBJ1-1
v_call: TRBV7-3
cdr3_aa: CASSLNTYTEAFF
cdr3_nt: TGTGCCAGCAGCTTAAACACTTACACTGAAGCTTTCTTT

clone_size: NA
d_call: NA
j_call: TRBJ2-1
v_call: TRBV3-1
cdr3_aa: CASSQAPLGLNEQFF
cdr3_nt: TGTGCCAGCAGCCAAGCACCCTTGGGGCTCAATGAGCAGTTCTTC